The sample holds one count of the clone carrying this T cell receptor (beta chain). This sample is drawn from a study of shared clonotypes between healthy human individuals. The germline gives CDR1 SGHRS, CDR2 YFSETQ. The CDR3 totals 16 residues. V shed 4 bases, J shed 6 bases, and the junction held 10 bases outside the gene matches. The protocol was immunoSEQ multiplex PCR, while the TCRdb copy is restricted to in-frame clones and leaves out a portion. This repertoire shows some 2,500,000 clones, around 90% found once; its top ten account for 0.37%. Naive CD4+ cells were CD45RA-selected; the remaining cells were memory.

This sequence originates from a man between 18 and 29 years old in good health. Some clones in this sample may be carry-over from other donors' samples. The V and J genes are TRBV5-1 and TRBJ2-1; TRBD2 matches 10 bases. Sample: naive CD4+ T cells from PBMCs. The subset here: CD45RA+ positively selected. The CDR3 spells CASSGPTSGNLNEQFF. CDR3 nucleotides: TGCGCCAGCAGCGGACCCACTAGCGGGAACCTCAATGAGCAGTTCTTC.